One and the same sample provided the 32 T cell receptor beta chains below, sequenced in a study of blood T cell repertoires in COVID-19. Sequencing was performed with immunoSEQ multiplex PCR; in TCRdb, only in-frame clones are kept and a portion is missing. This table has 130,000 to 150,000 clones, 84% appearing once. The material sequenced was PBMCs or T cells enriched from blood (not recorded which). The receptor set was obtained from a woman aged 50 to 65 who had been exposed to COVID-19.

CDR3 DNA sequence: TGCAGCGTTGCTAGCGGGGGGGCGAACACCGGGGAGCTGTTTTTT. Its protein is CSVASGGANTGELFF. The chain is built from TRBV29-1 and TRBJ2-2; 12 bases agree with TRBD2. V shed 4 bases, J shed 0 bases, and the junction held 0 bases outside the gene matches. Germline V lookup: CDR1 SQVTM, CDR2 ANQGSEA. The CDR3 extends over 15 amino acids.

The chain joins TRBV11-2 to TRBJ2-7; 8 bases map to TRBD2. V shed 1 base, J shed 7 bases, and the junction held 3 bases outside the gene matches. From germline, CDR1 is SGHAT and CDR2 FQNNGV. This CDR3 comprises 13 residues. CDR3 coding DNA: TGTGCCAGCAGCTTAGGGACTAGCCGGGAGCAGTACTTC. Translated, it gives CASSLGTSREQYF.

The V call is TRBV7-2, the J call TRBJ1-1; a possible D gene is TRBD1 (6 bases). The V end lost 6 bases, the J end lost 1 base, and 12 bases lay between the germline ends. Germline CDR1 SGHTA, CDR2 FQGNSA. The CDR3 sequence is 14 residues long. CDR3 DNA: TGTGCCAGCAGGTTGGGGGGGGCGAACACTGAAGCTTTCTTT. It codes for CASRLGGANTEAFF.

The V and J genes are TRBV19 and TRBJ2-7; a weak D match, TRBD1 (5 bases). Per the germline V gene, CDR1 is LNHDA and CDR2 is SQIVND (reference sequence). CDR3 size: 14 residues. Trimming took off 5 bases at V and 2 bases at J, with 13 bases between the two ends. CDR3 residues: CASSSTAQAYEQYF. The CDR3 DNA reads as TGTGCCAGTAGTTCGACAGCGCAAGCCTACGAGCAGTACTTC.

CDR3 sequence reads: CASSSRVWDSYGYTF. The CDR3, as DNA: TGTGCCAGCAGTAGTAGAGTATGGGACAGCTATGGCTACACCTTC. The rearrangement links TRBV25-1 to TRBJ1-2; 7 bases align to TRBD1. Trimming took 5 bases from V and 4 from J; bases not matched to a gene: 10. CDR1 and CDR2 from the germline V gene are MGHDK and SYGVNS. The CDR3 length is 15 residues.

The genes are TRBV11-2 and TRBJ2-2, with D possibly being TRBD1 (6 bases). Trimming left V 7 bases short and J 3 bases short, with 15 bases between. Per the germline V gene, CDR1 is SGHAT and CDR2 is FQNNGV. The CDR3 is 15 residues long. In nucleotides, the CDR3 is TGTGCCAGCACCCCAGGGGCAGGGTACACCGGGGAGCTGTTTTTT. Amino acid sequence: CASTPGAGYTGELFF.

CDR3 loop: CASKKGTGIGNEQFF. The CDR3, as DNA: TGTGCCAGCAAAAAAGGGACAGGGATTGGCAATGAGCAGTTCTTC. The V call is TRBV6-5, the J call TRBJ2-1; 9 bases fit TRBD1. Losses at the gene ends were 7 bases for V and 6 bases for J; bases not matched to a gene: 10. Germline V lookup: CDR1 MNHEY, CDR2 SVGAGI. The CDR3 is 15 amino acids.

V is TRBV7-9 and J is TRBJ1-6; TRBD1 matches at 7 bases. CDR1 SEHNR and CDR2 FQNEAQ come from the germline V gene (reference sequence). The CDR3 extends over 14 amino acids. Trimming at V came to 5 bases and at J to 5 bases, leaving 3 bases not matched to a gene. The CDR3 nucleotides are TGTGCCAGCAGCAGGGGACAGAATAATTCACCCCTCCACTTT. This codes for CASSRGQNNSPLHF.

This clone has more than one count but fewer than ten. The V call is TRBV7-2, the J call TRBJ1-1, with unresolved D. The CDR3 has 15 residues. Germline CDR1 SGHTA, CDR2 FQGNSA. Trimming stripped 5 bases from V and 1 base from J, with 14 bases between. CDR3 sequence: CASSPLNSGNTEAFF. DNA of the CDR3: TGTGCCAGCAGCCCACTTAACTCCGGGAACACTGAAGCTTTCTTT.

The V and J genes are TRBV19 and TRBJ2-6; no definite D call. The germline V gene has CDR1 LNHDA and CDR2 SQIVND (reference sequence). The V gene lost 1 base and the J gene lost 6 bases, with 4 bases spanning the gap. The CDR3 spans 13 residues. The CDR3 loop is CASSIGPANVLTF. In DNA form, the CDR3 reads TGTGCCAGTAGTATAGGGCCGGCCAACGTCCTGACTTTC.

The CDR3 region is CATSRVAGGTNNEQFF. The CDR3 DNA sequence: TGTGCCACCAGCAGAGTAGCGGGGGGTACAAACAATGAGCAGTTCTTC. This chain links TRBV15 with TRBJ2-1; 10 bases are shared with TRBD2. Germline CDR1 LNHNV, CDR2 YYDKDF (reference sequence). The CDR3 is 16 residues long. Germline trimming cut 1 base from V and 5 bases from J; bases unmatched to any gene: 5.

V and J are TRBV7-2 and TRBJ2-7, with 8 bases identical to TRBD2. The length of the CDR3 is 15 residues. The V gene's germline CDR1 is SGHTA and CDR2 FQGNSA. V shed 6 bases, J shed 1 base, and the junction held 8 bases outside the gene matches. CDR3 DNA: TGTGCCAGCAGACCCACAGCGGGGGCGTCCTACGAGCAGTACTTC. It is translated as CASRPTAGASYEQYF. Combining the CDR3 with reference TRBV7-2 and TRBJ2-7 gives the whole variable domain GAGVSQSPSNKVTEKGKDVELRCDPISGHTALYWYRQSLGQGLEFLIYFQGNSAPDKSGLPSDRFSAERTGGSVSTLTIQRTQQEDSAVYLCASRPTAGASYEQYFGPGTRLTVT.

This clone was counted a single time. The chain is built from TRBV30 and TRBJ2-5; perhaps TRBD1 as D (6 bases). Trimming shortened V by 3 bases and J by 2 bases, and 13 bases separated the two germline ends. The germline CDR1 and CDR2 sequences are GTSNPN and SVGIG (reference sequence). This CDR3 region has 14 residues. The CDR3 region is CAWRTGHPQETQYF. For the CDR3, the DNA is TGTGCCTGGAGAACGGGACACCCACAAGAGACCCAGTACTTC.

The chain couples TRBV19 to TRBJ2-4; 9 nucleotides align to TRBD2. With 4 bases clipped from V and 8 bases from J, the junction kept 3 bases outside the gene matches. The CDR3 is 13 residues long. CDR1 and CDR2 (germline): LNHDA, SQIVND (reference sequence). This chain's CDR3 is CASSKREDDIQYF. CDR3 DNA: TGTGCCAGTAGTAAGCGGGAGGACGACATTCAGTACTTC.

The V call is TRBV27, the J call TRBJ2-1, with 12 bases lining up with TRBD2. V was clipped by 6 bases and J by 4 bases; unmatched bases: 7. The CDR3 runs 16 residues. Germline-derived CDR1 and CDR2 are MNHEY and SMNVEV (reference sequence). The CDR3 coding sequence is TGTGCCAGCAGGGGTGATGGGACTAGCGGGTACAATGAGCAGTTCTTC. Translation gives CASRGDGTSGYNEQFF.

V and J are TRBV29-1 and TRBJ1-1, with D possibly being TRBD1 (5 bases). Germline V gives CDR1 SQVTM, CDR2 ANQGSEA. This CDR3 is built from 13 residues. V was cut by 6 bases and J by 0 bases, with 11 bases left in between. CDR3 sequence (DNA): TGCAGCGTCCGGGGGACCTTGAACACTGAAGCTTTCTTT. Translating it yields CSVRGTLNTEAFF.

V is TRBV30 and J is TRBJ2-5; TRBD2 is a possible D gene (6 bases). The V gene lost 0 bases and the J gene lost 1 base, with 15 bases spanning the gap. The CDR3 length is 16 residues. Germline V CDR1 and CDR2: GTSNPN, SVGIG (reference sequence). The CDR3 nucleotides are TGTGCCTGGAGTGTAAGGGCCGGGGGACTCCAAGAGACCCAGTACTTC. This sequence encodes CAWSVRAGGLQETQYF.

This chain's CDR3 is CASSAWRGASTDTQYF. CDR3 nucleotides: TGTGCCAGCAGTGCTTGGCGGGGGGCCTCCACAGATACGCAGTATTTT. The rearrangement joins TRBV6-4 to TRBJ2-3; TRBD2 matches at 8 bases. The CDR3 is 16 amino acids. After removal of 4 bases from V and 2 bases from J, the junction contained 8 bases not matched to a gene. Germline CDR1 MRHNA, CDR2 SNTAGT.

V usage is TRBV7-9 and J usage is TRBJ1-2, with 8 bases aligning to TRBD1. V was pared by 5 bases and J by 4 bases, with 6 bases of the junction left unmatched. This CDR3 is 14 amino acids long. Germline loops: CDR1 SEHNR, CDR2 FQNEAQ (reference sequence). This chain's CDR3 is CASSQQGAGYGYTF. The CDR3 region has the DNA TGTGCCAGCAGCCAGCAGGGGGCGGGCTATGGCTACACCTTC.

The chain combines TRBV29-1 with TRBJ2-2, with a tentative D call TRBD2 (5 bases). V lost 7 bases and J 2 bases, leaving 11 bases between the germline ends. Germline-derived CDR1 and CDR2 are SQVTM and ANQGSEA. The CDR3 consists of 13 residues. This CDR3 is CSASGKNTGELFF. The CDR3 region has the DNA TGCAGCGCTTCGGGGAAAAACACCGGGGAGCTGTTTTTT.

The rearrangement links TRBV6-5 to TRBJ2-1, with TRBD1 identical over 8 bases. The CDR3 is 15 residues long. Unmatched junction bases numbered 13, after V lost 7 bases and J lost 8 bases. Germline V gives CDR1 MNHEY, CDR2 SVGAGI. Here the CDR3 reads CASTRDRLKVDEQFF. The CDR3 nucleotides are TGTGCCAGCACCAGGGACAGGTTAAAGGTGGATGAGCAGTTCTTC.

The chain combines TRBV6-2 or TRBV6-3 with TRBJ2-3, with 7 bases fitting TRBD1. The CDR3 sequence is 15 residues long. With 4 bases clipped from V and 1 base from J, the junction kept 5 bases outside the gene matches. CDR1 is MNHEY, CDR2 SVGEGT, per germline. The chain's CDR3 is CASSSYRGGTDTQYF. Written as DNA, the CDR3 is TGTGCCAGCAGTTCCTACAGGGGTGGCACAGATACGCAGTATTTT.

This clone was recorded only once. The chain links TRBV5-5 to TRBJ2-7; a possible D gene is TRBD1 (5 bases). V lost 2 bases to trimming and J lost 6 bases, with 12 bases between them. The CDR3 has 13 amino acids. Germline V lookup: CDR1 SGHKS, CDR2 YYEKEE (reference sequence). The CDR3 region is CASSLGGAVEQYF. The CDR3 DNA reads as TGTGCCAGCAGCTTAGGTGGGGCAGTCGAGCAGTACTTC.

The chain has TRBV11-2 and TRBJ1-3; possible D gene TRBD1, 6 bases. The V end was cut by 5 bases, the J end by 1 base, with 18 bases between. This CDR3 has 17 residues. Germline V CDR1 and CDR2: SGHAT, FQNNGV. The CDR3 DNA follows: TGTGCCAGCAGCCCTCGAGGGGCGGGGGCGTCTGGAAACACCATATATTTT. Translating it yields CASSPRGAGASGNTIYF.

This sequence joins TRBV6-2 or TRBV6-3 and TRBJ1-1, with 10 positions matching TRBD1. Germline V gives CDR1 MNHEY, CDR2 SVGEGT. J lost 5 bases, V lost 5 bases, and 5 bases had no gene match. CDR3 length: 14 amino acids. DNA of the CDR3: TGTGCCAGCAGTAGGGGACAGGGGAGTACTGAAGCTTTCTTT. It codes for CASSRGQGSTEAFF.

The rearrangement uses TRBV30 and TRBJ2-7; D unclear. The CDR3 has 13 amino acids. Trimming took off 0 bases at V and 9 bases at J, with 15 bases between the two ends. CDR1 and CDR2 from the germline V gene are GTSNPN and SVGIG (reference sequence). CDR3 region: CAWSVDLDGGQYF. CDR3 DNA sequence: TGTGCCTGGAGTGTTGATTTAGACGGCGGGCAGTACTTC.

J is TRBJ2-7 and V is TRBV18, with TRBD2 identical over 7 bases. With 4 bases clipped from V and 3 bases from J, the junction kept 9 bases outside the gene matches. Germline assignment: CDR1 KGHSH and CDR2 LQKENI. This CDR3 has 15 amino acids. The CDR3 is CASSRTPGGGYEQYF. Here the CDR3 DNA reads TGTGCCAGCTCACGTACACCGGGAGGCGGCTACGAGCAGTACTTC.

The chain couples TRBV6-6 to TRBJ2-7; 9 bases fit TRBD2. V shed 7 bases and J 2 bases; nucleotides not matched to a gene: 6. The CDR3 spans 14 residues. CDR1 and CDR2 (germline): MNHNY, SVGAGI (reference sequence). This CDR3 reads CASTGLAPTYEQYF. The CDR3, as DNA: TGTGCCAGCACTGGACTAGCGCCCACCTACGAGCAGTACTTC.

This chain connects TRBV29-1 to TRBJ2-3, with 8 bases lining up with TRBD2. V was clipped by 7 bases and J by 1 base; unmatched bases: 4. Germline V gene data show CDR1 as SQVTM and CDR2 as ANQGSEA. The CDR3 loop spans 13 amino acids. The CDR3 region has the DNA TGCAGCGGGACTAGCACCGGCACAGATACGCAGTATTTT. Protein: CSGTSTGTDTQYF.

This chain links TRBV18 with TRBJ2-4, with TRBD2 as a possible D gene (5 bases). Trimming removed 1 base from V and 3 bases from J, with 16 bases in between. CDR1 is KGHSH and CDR2 is LQKENI in the germline V gene. CDR3 length: 17 residues. The CDR3 region has the DNA TGTGCCAGCTCACCACTGGAGAAAGCGGCCGGCAAAAACATTCAGTACTTC. Protein: CASSPLEKAAGKNIQYF. The full variable domain, completed using reference TRBV18 and TRBJ2-4, is NAGVMQNPRHLVRRRGQEARLRCSPMKGHSHVYWYRQLPEEGLKFMVYLQKENIIDESGMPKERFSAEFPKEGPSILRIQQVVRGDSAAYFCASSPLEKAAGKNIQYFGAGTRLSVL.

The V gene is TRBV18, the J gene TRBJ1-4, with D unclear. The CDR3 sequence is 13 residues long. CDR1 and CDR2 (germline): KGHSH, LQKENI. Trimming cost V 2 bases and J 8 bases, with 9 bases left between them. CDR3 sequence (DNA): TGTGCCAGCTCACCAAATACGGGGGAAAAACTGTTTTTT. This gives the protein CASSPNTGEKLFF.

The gene calls are TRBV28 and TRBJ2-7; D is undetermined. Germline CDR1 is MDHEN and CDR2 is SYDVKM. CDR3 size: 15 residues. Between the trimmed V and J ends, which lost 4 bases and 0 bases, there was a span of 13 bases. The CDR3 region is CASSSLAADSYEQYF. The CDR3, as DNA: TGTGCCAGCAGTTCCCTGGCGGCAGACTCCTACGAGCAGTACTTC.